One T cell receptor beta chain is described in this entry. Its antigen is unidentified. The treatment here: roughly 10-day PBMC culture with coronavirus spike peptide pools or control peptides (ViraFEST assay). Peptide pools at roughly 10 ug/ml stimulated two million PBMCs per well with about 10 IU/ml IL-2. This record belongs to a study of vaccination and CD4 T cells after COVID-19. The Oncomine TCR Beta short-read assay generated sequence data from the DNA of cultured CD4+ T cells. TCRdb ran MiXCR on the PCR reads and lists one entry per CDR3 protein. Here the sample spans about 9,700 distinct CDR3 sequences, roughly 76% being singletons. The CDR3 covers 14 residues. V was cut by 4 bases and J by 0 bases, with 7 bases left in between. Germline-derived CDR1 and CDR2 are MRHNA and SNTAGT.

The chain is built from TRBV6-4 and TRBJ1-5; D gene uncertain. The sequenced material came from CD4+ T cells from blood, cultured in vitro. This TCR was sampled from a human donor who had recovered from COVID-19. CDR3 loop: CASSVEASNQPQHF. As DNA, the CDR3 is TGTGCCAGCAGTGTGGAGGCTAGCAATCAGCCCCAGCATTTT.